This T cell receptor beta chain comes out of a study of T-cell reconstitution after alpha-beta-depleted transplantation in children. This clonotype has more than one count but fewer than ten. Its antigen is as yet unknown. This CDR3 spans 16 amino acids. With V trimmed by 3 bases and J by 3 bases, 7 bases remained unmatched. Germline V lookup: CDR1 MNHEY, CDR2 SMNVEV (reference sequence). This sample's TCRbeta library carried unique molecular identifier barcodes. TCRdb itself ran the PCR reads through MiXCR, one entry per CDR3 protein. The sample records fewer than 750,000 distinct CDR3 sequences, more than 20% being singletons. Study-level points and caveats: It was newly produced T cells that mostly accounted for T-cell counts and diversity one year after transplant.

Specimen: PBMCs, mostly from graft donor cells, collected 360 days after TCRalphabeta/CD19-depleted stem cell transplant. V and J are TRBV27 and TRBJ2-5; 10 bases map to TRBD2. The TCR comes from a boy under two years old who had a stem cell transplant for acute myeloid leukemia, so the T cells may come from the graft donor. The CDR3 bases are TGTGCCAGCAGTTTTGGTCTAGCGGGGGCGAAAGAGACCCAGTACTTC. Translating gives CASSFGLAGAKETQYF.